This TCR beta chain was captured in a study of OX40 agonist ivuxolimab in advanced cancers. Study overall: Every 2 weeks, patients received ivuxolimab intravenously, dosed at 0.01 to 10 mg/kg. Whole-study results and caveats: Clones of CD4+ and CD8+ blood T cells grew by week 6 at doses of 0.1 to 3.0 mg/kg. Among the lowest levels of clonal expansion were found in partial responders at 0.1-3.0 mg/kg.

Note on this clone: Antigen unknown.

The junction had 5 bases not matched to a gene; V was cut back by 11 bases and J by 3 bases. The CDR3 has 12 amino acids. Germline CDR1 and CDR2: SEHNR and FQNEAQ (reference sequence). Profiling relied on immunoSEQ multiplex PCR, and the TCRdb table lists in-frame clones only, not all of them. The sample has more than 15,000 clones, about 88% seen once; the top ten hold around 71%. The input for sequencing was CD4+ or CD8+ T cells sorted from blood, taken in a trial of the OX40 agonist ivuxolimab. This receptor was taken from an adult with an advanced solid tumor such as melanoma, head and neck, liver or kidney cancer. The chain carries TRBV7-9 and TRBJ2-3, with 7 bases identical to TRBD2. The CDR3 DNA is TGTGCCGGGGAGGGTTGGACAGATACGCAGTATTTT. Encoded protein: CAGEGWTDTQYF.